This T cell receptor beta chain emerged from a study of T cells after yellow fever vaccination. General study points: FACS-sorted repertoires could harbor abundant contaminating bulk-population clonotypes.

The CDR3 contains 12 residues. Deletions cut 7 bases from V and 5 bases from J, with 11 bases between. As concerns this clonotype: What it recognizes is unknown.

TCRdb re-analysed the 5' RACE reads in MiXCR, keeping a single row per CDR3 protein. The sample comprises 300,000 or so distinct CDR3 sequences, roughly 8.3% of which are singletons, and 15% to 20% rests with the top ten. The rearrangement uses TRBV12-3 or TRBV12-4 and TRBJ1-2, with D perhaps matching TRBD1 (6 bases). This sequence originates from a man between 18 and 29 years old who received the YFV17D yellow fever vaccine. The sequencing here drew on PBMCs, taken around 45 days after the first yellow fever vaccination. CDR3 residues: CASTKGEYGYTF. The CDR3 DNA sequence: TGTGCCAGCACCAAGGGGGAGTATGGCTACACCTTC.